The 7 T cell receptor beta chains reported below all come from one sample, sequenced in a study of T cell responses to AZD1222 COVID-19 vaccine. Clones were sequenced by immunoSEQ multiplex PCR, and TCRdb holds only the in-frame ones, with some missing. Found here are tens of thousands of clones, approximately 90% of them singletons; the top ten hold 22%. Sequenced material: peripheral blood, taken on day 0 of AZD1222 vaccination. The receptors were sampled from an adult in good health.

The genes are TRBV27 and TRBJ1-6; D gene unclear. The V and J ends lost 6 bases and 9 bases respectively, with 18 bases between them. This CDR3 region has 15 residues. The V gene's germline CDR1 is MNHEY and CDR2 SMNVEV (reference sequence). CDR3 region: CASSRPPVGSSPLHF. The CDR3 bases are TGTGCCAGCAGCCGACCCCCAGTGGGCAGTTCACCCCTCCACTTT.

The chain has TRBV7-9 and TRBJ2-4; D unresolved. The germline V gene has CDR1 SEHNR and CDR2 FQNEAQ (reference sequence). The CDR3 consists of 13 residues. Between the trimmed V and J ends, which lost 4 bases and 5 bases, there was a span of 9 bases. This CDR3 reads CASSSTQQNIQYF. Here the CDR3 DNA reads TGTGCCAGCAGCTCCACACAGCAAAACATTCAGTACTTC.

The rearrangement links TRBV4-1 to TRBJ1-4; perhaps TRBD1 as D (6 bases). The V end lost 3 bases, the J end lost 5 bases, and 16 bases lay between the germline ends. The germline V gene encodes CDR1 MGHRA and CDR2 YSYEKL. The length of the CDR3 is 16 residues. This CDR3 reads CASSQDRTEINEKLFF. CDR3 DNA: TGCGCCAGCAGCCAGGATCGGACAGAAATAAATGAAAAACTGTTTTTT.

For the CDR3, the DNA is TGTGCCAGCAGCTCCGGACTGAATTTGGGGAACACCATATATTTT. Its translation is CASSSGLNLGNTIYF. The chain employs TRBV5-4 and TRBJ1-3, with no clear D. Between the trimmed V and J ends, which lost 3 bases and 7 bases, there was a span of 17 bases. The CDR3 extends over 15 amino acids. CDR1 and CDR2 from the germline V gene are SGHNT and YYREEE (reference sequence).

As DNA, the CDR3 is TGTGCTAGTGGTTTTCCCCGACAGGAAGCTTTCTTT. Its protein is CASGFPRQEAFF. The chain links TRBV12-5 to TRBJ1-1; D possibly corresponds to TRBD1 (5 bases). This CDR3 contains 12 residues. V lost 3 bases, J lost 8 bases, and 10 bases lay in between. Germline lookup yields CDR1 LGHNT and CDR2 FRNRAP.

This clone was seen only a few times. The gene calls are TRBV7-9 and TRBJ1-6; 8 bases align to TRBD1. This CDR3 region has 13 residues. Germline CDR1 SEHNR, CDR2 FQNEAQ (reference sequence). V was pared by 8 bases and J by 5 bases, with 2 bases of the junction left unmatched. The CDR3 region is CASQGQDNSPLHF. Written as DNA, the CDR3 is TGTGCCAGCCAGGGACAGGATAATTCACCCCTCCACTTT.

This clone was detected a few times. CDR3 sequence: CASRPTGLRTEAFF. CDR3 nucleotides: TGTGCCAGCAGACCTACAGGGTTACGCACTGAAGCTTTCTTT. The chain joins TRBV6-6 to TRBJ1-1, with a weak D call TRBD1 (6 bases). Between the trimmed V and J ends, which lost 6 bases and 4 bases, there was a span of 15 bases. The germline V gene has CDR1 MNHNY and CDR2 SVGAGI (reference sequence). The CDR3 sequence is 14 residues long.